A single count supports the clone carrying this TCR beta chain. Antigen unknown. Assay used: immunoSEQ multiplex PCR; TCRdb lists only in-frame clones, some missing. There are some 700,000 clones in the sample; about nine tenths occur only once, and 34% lies in the top ten. These data are taken from a study of shared clonotypes between healthy human individuals. The study, taken as a whole, reports: Large sequencing depth failed to make sorted-subset sequencing complete, rarefaction showed. Clonotypes which were not shared had lower generation probabilities than clonotypes that all four donors shared.

CDR1 is SNHLY, CDR2 FYNNEI, per germline. Unmatched junction bases numbered 8, after V lost 6 bases and J lost 6 bases. This CDR3 spans 14 amino acids. Sequencing used memory CD8+ T cells from PBMCs. Subset meaning: CD45RO+ cells pooled with CCR7-negative TemRA cells. The receptor was derived from a man younger than 35 in good health. Some clones in this sample may be carry-over from other donors' samples. This chain links TRBV2 with TRBJ2-3; 8 nucleotides align to TRBD2. This chain's CDR3 is CASRASGFADTQYF. Here the CDR3 DNA reads TGTGCCAGCAGGGCTAGCGGGTTCGCGGATACGCAGTATTTT.